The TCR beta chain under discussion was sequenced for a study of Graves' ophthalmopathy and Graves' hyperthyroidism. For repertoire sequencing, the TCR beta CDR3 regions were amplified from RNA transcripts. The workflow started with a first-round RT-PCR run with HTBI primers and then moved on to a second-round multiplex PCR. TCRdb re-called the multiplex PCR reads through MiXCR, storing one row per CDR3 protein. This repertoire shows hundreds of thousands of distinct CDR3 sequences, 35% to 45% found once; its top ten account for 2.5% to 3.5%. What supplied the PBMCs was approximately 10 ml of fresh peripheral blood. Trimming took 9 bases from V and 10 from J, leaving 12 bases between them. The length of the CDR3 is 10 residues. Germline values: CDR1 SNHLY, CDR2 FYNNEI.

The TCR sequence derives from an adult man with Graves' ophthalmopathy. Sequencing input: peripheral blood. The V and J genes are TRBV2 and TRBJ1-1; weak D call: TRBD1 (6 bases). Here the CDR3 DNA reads TGTGCCAGGGACAGAGGGGGAGCTTTCTTT. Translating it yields CARDRGGAFF. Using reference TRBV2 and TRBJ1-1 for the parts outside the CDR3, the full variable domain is EPEVTQTPSHQVTQMGQEVILRCVPISNHLYFYWYRQILGQKVEFLVSFYNNEISEKSEIFDDQFSVERPDGSNFTLKIRSTKLEDSAMYFCARDRGGAFFGQGTRLTVV.